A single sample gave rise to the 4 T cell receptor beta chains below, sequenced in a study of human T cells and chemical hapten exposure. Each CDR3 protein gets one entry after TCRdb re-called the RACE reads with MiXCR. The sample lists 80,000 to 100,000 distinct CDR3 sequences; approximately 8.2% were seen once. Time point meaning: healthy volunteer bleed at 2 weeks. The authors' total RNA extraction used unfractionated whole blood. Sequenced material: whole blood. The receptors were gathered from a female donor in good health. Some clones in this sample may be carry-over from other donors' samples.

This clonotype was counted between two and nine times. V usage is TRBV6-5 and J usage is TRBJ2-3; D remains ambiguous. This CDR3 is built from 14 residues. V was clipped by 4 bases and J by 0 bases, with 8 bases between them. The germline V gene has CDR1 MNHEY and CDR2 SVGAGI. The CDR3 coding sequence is TGTGCCAGCAGTTTTTTAGACAGCACAGATACGCAGTATTTT. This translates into CASSFLDSTDTQYF.

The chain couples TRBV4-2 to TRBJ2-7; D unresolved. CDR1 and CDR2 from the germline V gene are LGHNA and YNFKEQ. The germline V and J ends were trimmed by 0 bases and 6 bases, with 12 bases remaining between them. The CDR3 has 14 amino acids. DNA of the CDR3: TGTGCCAGCAGCCAAGATAGTCCGGCTACCGAGCAGTACTTC. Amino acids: CASSQDSPATEQYF.

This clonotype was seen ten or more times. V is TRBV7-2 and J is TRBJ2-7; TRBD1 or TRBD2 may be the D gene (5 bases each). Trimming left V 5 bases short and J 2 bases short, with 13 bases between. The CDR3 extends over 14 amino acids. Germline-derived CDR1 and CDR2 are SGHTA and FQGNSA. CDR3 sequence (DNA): TGTGCCAGCAGCCTTAGGGACGGAACCTACGAGCAGTACTTC. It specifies CASSLRDGTYEQYF. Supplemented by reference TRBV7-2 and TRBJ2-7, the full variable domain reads GAGVSQSPSNKVTEKGKDVELRCDPISGHTALYWYRQSLGQGLEFLIYFQGNSAPDKSGLPSDRFSAERTGGSVSTLTIQRTQQEDSAVYLCASSLRDGTYEQYFGPGTRLTVT.

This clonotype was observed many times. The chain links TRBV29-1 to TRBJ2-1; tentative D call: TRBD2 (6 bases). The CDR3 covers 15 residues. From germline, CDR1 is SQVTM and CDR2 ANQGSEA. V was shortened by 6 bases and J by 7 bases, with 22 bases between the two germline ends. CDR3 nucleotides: TGCAGCGTAAGATTCGGAGGGCCGTCGATGAATGAGCAGTTCTTC. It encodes CSVRFGGPSMNEQFF.